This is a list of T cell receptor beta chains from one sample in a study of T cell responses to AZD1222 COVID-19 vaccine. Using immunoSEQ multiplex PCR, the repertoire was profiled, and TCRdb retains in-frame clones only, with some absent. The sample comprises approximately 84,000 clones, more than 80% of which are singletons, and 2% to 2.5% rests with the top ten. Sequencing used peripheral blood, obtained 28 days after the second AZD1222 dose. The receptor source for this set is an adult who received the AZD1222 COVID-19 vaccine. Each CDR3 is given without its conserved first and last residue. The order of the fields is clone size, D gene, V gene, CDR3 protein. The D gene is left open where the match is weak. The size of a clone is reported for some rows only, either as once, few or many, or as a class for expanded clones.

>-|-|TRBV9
ASSVGFRETQY
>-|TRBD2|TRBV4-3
ASSQDGGGSYNEQF
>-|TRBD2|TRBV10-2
ASARLAGATYIQGEQF
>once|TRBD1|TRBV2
ASPRQGANYGYT
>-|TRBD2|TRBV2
ASSEPSGGPKLTDTQY
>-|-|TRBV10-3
AISETEPLGLPYEQY
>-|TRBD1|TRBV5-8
ASRHRGRDTQY
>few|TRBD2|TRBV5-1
ASSLNAGVGYEQY
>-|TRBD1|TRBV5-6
ASSLRQGWEGTEAF
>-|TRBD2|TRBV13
ASSSGRDYEQY
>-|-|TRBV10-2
ASSVGLEAKNIQY
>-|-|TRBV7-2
ASSSIKQGPGEQY
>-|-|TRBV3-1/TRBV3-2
ASSQFEGGKKLETQY
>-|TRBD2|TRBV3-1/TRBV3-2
ASSSSGRAYNEQF
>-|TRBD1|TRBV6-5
ASSYSSGGENQPQH
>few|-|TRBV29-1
SVRGGSNYGYT
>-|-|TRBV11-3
ASSFSYSTDTQY
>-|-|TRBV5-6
ASRRMGQMGQPQH
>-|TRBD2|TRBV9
ASSVVGTSSYNEQF
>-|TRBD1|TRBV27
ASSLYGQVSPL
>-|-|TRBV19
ASSLTGTNTEAF